The 4 T cell receptor beta chains in this list originate from one sample, sequenced in a study of long-term antiretroviral therapy in people with HIV. This was the immunoSEQ v3.0 assay at survey level. Generated by immunoSEQ multiplex PCR, the TCRdb table keeps only in-frame clones and is missing some. The sample shows 15,000 to 20,000 clones, over 80% of them seen only once. The specimen was unsorted PBMCs, collected 2.1 years after starting antiretroviral therapy. The receptors were gathered from a man between 18 and 29 years old with HIV.

The CDR3 sequence is CASSRRDNPYEQYF. In nucleotides, the CDR3 is TGTGCCAGCAGCCGCCGGGACAACCCCTACGAGCAGTACTTC. The genes are TRBV5-4 and TRBJ2-7; TRBD1 is a possible D gene (6 bases). Germline CDR1 is SGHNT and CDR2 is YYREEE (reference sequence). V was pared by 4 bases and J by 2 bases, with 13 bases between. The CDR3 sequence is 14 residues long.

The CDR3 here is CASTGTETINEQFF. The CDR3 region has the DNA TGTGCCAGCACTGGGACCGAGACCATCAATGAGCAGTTCTTC. The chain couples TRBV6-6 to TRBJ2-1; the D gene could be TRBD1 or TRBD2 (5 bases each). The germline V gene has CDR1 MNHNY and CDR2 SVGAGI (reference sequence). Trimming removed 7 bases at V and 6 bases at J, with 16 bases between. The CDR3 runs 14 residues.

On this clone itself: Other DNA sequences from this sample encode an identical CDR3 as well. The CDR3 region is CASSLVRNTEAFF. CDR3 sequence (DNA): TGCGCCAGCAGCTTGGTCCGGAACACTGAAGCTTTCTTT. The chain uses TRBV5-1 and TRBJ1-1; D unresolved. The length of the CDR3 is 13 residues. CDR1 is SGHRS, CDR2 YFSETQ, per germline. V lost 0 bases, J lost 1 base, and 4 bases lay in between. The whole variable domain, filled in from reference TRBV5-1 and TRBJ1-1, reads KAGVTQTPRYLIKTRGQQVTLSCSPISGHRSVSWYQQTPGQGLQFLFEYFSETQRNKGNFPGRFSGRQFSNSRSEMNVSTLELGDSALYLCASSLVRNTEAFFGQGTRLTVV.

The rearrangement uses TRBV27 and TRBJ1-5; 7 positions match TRBD1. The V gene's germline CDR1 is MNHEY and CDR2 SMNVEV (reference sequence). Trimming removed 7 bases from V and 0 bases from J; junction bases left unmatched: 18. This CDR3 spans 19 amino acids. Here the CDR3 DNA reads TGTGCCAGCATGGGAACCGGGACAGTCAATCGGGATAGCAATCAGCCCCAGCATTTT. It yields the protein CASMGTGTVNRDSNQPQHF.